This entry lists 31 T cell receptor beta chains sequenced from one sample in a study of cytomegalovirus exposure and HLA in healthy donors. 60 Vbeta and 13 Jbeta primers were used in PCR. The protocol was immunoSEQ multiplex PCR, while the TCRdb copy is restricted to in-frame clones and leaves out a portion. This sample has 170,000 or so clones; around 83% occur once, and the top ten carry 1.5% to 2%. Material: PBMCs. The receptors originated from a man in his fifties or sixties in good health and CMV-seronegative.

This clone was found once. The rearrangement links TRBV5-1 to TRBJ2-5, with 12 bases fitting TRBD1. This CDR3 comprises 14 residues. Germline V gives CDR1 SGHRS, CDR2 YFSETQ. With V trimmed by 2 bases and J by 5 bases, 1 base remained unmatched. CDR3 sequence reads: CASSLGTGGETQYF. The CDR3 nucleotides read TGCGCCAGCAGCTTAGGGACAGGGGGCGAGACCCAGTACTTC.

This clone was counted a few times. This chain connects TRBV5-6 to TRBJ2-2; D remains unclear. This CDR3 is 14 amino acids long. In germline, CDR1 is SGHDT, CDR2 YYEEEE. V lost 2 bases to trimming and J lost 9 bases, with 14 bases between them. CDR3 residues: CASSLSIAFRELFF. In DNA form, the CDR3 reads TGTGCCAGCAGCTTATCCATAGCTTTCCGGGAGCTGTTTTTT.

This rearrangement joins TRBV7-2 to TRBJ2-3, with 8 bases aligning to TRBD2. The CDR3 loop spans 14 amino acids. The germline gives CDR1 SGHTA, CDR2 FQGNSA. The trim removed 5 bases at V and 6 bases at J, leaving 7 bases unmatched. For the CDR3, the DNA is TGTGCCAGCAGCCGGGGACTAGGGGTCGATACGCAGTATTTT. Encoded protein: CASSRGLGVDTQYF.

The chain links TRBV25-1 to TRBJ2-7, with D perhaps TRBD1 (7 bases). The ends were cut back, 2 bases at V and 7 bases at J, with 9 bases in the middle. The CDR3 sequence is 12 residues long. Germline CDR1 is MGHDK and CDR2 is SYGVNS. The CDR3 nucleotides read TGTGCCAGCAGTGAACAGGGGGGAGAGCAGTACTTC. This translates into CASSEQGGEQYF.

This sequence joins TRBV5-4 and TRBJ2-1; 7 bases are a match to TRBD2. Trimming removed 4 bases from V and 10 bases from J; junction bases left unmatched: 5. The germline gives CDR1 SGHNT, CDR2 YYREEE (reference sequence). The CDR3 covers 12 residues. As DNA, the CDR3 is TGTGCCAGCAGCCTCCAGGGAGGGGAGCAGTTCTTC. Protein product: CASSLQGGEQFF.

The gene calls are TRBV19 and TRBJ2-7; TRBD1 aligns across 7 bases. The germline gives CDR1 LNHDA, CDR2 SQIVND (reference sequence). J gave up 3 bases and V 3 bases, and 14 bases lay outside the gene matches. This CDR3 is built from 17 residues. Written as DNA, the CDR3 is TGTGCCAGTAGTATTTCCTCCCATAACCGGGACAGCTACGAGCAGTACTTC. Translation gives CASSISSHNRDSYEQYF.

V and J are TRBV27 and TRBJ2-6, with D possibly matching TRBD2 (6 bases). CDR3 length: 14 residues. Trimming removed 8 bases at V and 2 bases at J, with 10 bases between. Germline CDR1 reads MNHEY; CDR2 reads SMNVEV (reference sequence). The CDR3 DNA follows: TGTGCCAGCGGTTGGGGGGCTGGGGCCAACGTCCTGACTTTC. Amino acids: CASGWGAGANVLTF.

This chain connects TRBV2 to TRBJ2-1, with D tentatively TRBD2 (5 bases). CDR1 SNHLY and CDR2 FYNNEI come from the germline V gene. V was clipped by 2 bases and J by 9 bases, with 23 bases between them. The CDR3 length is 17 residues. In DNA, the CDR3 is TGTGCCAGCAGTGAAAGTGCCCGCAAGGAGTCTCGGGGTGAGCAGTTCTTC. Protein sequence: CASSESARKESRGEQFF.

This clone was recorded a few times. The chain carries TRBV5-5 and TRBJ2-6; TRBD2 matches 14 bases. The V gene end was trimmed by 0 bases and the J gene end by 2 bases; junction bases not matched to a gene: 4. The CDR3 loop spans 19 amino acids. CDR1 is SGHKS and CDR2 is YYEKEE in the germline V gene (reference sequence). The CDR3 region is CASSLGGTSGSTGANVLTF. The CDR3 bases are TGTGCCAGCAGCTTGGGAGGGACTAGCGGGAGTACTGGGGCCAACGTCCTGACTTTC.

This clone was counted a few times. The CDR3 loop reads CASSYRQGAEKLFF. DNA of the CDR3: TGTGCCAGCAGTTACCGGCAGGGGGCGGAAAAACTGTTTTTT. The genes are TRBV6-5 and TRBJ1-4; 8 bases match TRBD1. CDR3 size: 14 residues. Germline V gene lookup returns CDR1 MNHEY and CDR2 SVGAGI. With V trimmed by 2 bases and J by 8 bases, 4 bases remained unmatched.

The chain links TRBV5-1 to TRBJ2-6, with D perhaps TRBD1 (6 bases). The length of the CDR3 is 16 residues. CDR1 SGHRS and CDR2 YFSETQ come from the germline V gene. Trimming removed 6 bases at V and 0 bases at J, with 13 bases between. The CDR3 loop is CASNRQVSSGANVLTF. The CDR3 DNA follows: TGCGCCAGCAACCGACAGGTTAGCTCTGGGGCCAACGTCCTGACTTTC.

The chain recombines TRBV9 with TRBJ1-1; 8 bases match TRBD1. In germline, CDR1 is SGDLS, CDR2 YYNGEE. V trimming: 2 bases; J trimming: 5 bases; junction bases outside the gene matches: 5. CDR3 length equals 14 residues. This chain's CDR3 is CASSVQGARTEAFF. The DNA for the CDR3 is TGTGCCAGCAGCGTTCAGGGGGCGCGGACTGAAGCTTTCTTT.

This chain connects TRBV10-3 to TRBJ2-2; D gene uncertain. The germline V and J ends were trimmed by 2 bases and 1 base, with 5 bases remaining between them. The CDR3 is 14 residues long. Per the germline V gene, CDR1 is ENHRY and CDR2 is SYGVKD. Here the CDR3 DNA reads TGTGCCATCAGTGAGCCCGGGAACACCGGGGAGCTGTTTTTT. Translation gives CAISEPGNTGELFF.

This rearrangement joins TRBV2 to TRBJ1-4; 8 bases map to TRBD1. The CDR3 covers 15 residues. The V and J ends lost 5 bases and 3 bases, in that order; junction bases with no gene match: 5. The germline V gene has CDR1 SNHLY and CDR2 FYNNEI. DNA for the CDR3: TGTGCCAGCAGTCGAGACAGGGGTCCTAATGAAAAACTGTTTTTT. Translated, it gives CASSRDRGPNEKLFF.

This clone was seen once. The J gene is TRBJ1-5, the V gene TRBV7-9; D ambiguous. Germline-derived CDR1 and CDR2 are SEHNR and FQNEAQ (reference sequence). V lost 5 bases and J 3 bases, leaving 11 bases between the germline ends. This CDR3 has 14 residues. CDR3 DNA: TGTGCCAGCAGCCTTAGCGGTCTCAATCAGCCCCAGCATTTT. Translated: CASSLSGLNQPQHF.

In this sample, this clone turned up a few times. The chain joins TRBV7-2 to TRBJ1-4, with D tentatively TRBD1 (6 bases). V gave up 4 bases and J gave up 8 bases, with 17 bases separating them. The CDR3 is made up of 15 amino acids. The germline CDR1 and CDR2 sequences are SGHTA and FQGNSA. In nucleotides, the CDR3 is TGTGCCAGCAGCTCGACAGGCCAAAGAGGCGAAAAACTGTTTTTT. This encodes CASSSTGQRGEKLFF.

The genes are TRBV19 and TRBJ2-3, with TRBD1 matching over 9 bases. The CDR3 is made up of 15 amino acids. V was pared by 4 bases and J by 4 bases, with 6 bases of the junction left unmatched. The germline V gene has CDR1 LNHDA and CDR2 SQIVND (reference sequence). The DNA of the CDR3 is TGTGCCAGTAGTAGGCGGGACAGGGAGGCAGATACGCAGTATTTT. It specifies CASSRRDREADTQYF.

The CDR3: CASSGRTGYQGYTF. In nucleotides, the CDR3 is TGTGCCAGCAGCGGGCGGACAGGGTATCAGGGCTACACCTTC. The chain uses TRBV7-2 and TRBJ1-2; 8 bases align to TRBD1. The V segment lost 5 bases and the J segment 8 bases; nucleotides outside the gene matches: 10. The CDR3 is 14 amino acids. Per germline, CDR1 SGHTA and CDR2 FQGNSA.

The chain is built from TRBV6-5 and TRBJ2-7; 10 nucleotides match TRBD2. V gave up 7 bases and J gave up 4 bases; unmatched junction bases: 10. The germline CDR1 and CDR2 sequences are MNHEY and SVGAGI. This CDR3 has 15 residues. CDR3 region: CASKIAGGPSYEQYF. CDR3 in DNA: TGTGCCAGCAAAATAGCGGGGGGACCTTCTTACGAGCAGTACTTC.

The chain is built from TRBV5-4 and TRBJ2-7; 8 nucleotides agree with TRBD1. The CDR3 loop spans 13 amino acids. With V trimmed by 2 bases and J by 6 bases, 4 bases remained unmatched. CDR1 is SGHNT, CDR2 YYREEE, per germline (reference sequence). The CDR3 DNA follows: TGTGCCAGCAGCTTACACGACAGGGGCGAGCAGTACTTC. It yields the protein CASSLHDRGEQYF.

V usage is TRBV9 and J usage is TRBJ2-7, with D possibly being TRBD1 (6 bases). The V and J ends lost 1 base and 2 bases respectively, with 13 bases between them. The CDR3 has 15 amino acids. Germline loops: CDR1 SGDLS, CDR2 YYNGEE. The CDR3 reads CASSVTAGVPYEQYF. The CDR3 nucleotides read TGTGCCAGCAGCGTAACTGCAGGGGTTCCCTACGAGCAGTACTTC.

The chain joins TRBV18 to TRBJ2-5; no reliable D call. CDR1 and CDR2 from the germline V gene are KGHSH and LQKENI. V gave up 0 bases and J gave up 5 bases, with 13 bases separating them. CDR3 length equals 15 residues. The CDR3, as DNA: TGTGCCAGCTCACCACCTTCAGGTGCTGGGGAGACCCAGTACTTC. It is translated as CASSPPSGAGETQYF.

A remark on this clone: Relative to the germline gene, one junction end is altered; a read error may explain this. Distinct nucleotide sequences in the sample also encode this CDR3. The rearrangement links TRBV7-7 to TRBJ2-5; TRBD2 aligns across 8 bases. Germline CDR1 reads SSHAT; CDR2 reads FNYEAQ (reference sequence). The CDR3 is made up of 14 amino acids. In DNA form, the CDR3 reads TGCGCTAGCAGCTTAAGCGGGAGAGGAGAGACCCAGTACTTC. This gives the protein CASSLSGRGETQYF. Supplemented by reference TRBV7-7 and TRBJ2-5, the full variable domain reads GAGVSQSPRYKVTKRGQDVTLRCDPISSHATLYWYQQALGQGPEFLTYFNYEAQPDKSGLPSDRFSAERPEGSISTLTIQRTEQRDSAMYRCASSLSGRGETQYFGPGTRLLVL.

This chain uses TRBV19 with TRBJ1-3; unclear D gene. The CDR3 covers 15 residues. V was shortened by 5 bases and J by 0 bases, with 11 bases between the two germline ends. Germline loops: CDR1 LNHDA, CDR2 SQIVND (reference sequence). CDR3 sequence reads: CASSARTFSGNTIYF. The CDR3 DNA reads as TGTGCCAGTAGTGCTCGGACTTTCTCTGGAAACACCATATATTTT.

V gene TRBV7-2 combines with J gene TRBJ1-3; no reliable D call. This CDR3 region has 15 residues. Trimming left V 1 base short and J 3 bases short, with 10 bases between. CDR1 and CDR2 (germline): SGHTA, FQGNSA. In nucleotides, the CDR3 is TGTGCCAGCAGCTTAGTATGGTCTAGTGGAAACACCATATATTTT. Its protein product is CASSLVWSSGNTIYF. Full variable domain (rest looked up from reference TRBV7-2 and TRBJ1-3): GAGVSQSPSNKVTEKGKDVELRCDPISGHTALYWYRQSLGQGLEFLIYFQGNSAPDKSGLPSDRFSAERTGGSVSTLTIQRTQQEDSAVYLCASSLVWSSGNTIYFGEGSWLTVV.

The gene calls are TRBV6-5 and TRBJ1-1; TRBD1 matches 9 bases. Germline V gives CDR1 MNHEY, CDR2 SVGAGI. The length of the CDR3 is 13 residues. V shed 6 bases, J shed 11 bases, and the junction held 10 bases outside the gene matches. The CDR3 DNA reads TGTGCCAGCAGGAAACAGGGGGCCGATAGGGCTTTCTTT. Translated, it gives CASRKQGADRAFF.

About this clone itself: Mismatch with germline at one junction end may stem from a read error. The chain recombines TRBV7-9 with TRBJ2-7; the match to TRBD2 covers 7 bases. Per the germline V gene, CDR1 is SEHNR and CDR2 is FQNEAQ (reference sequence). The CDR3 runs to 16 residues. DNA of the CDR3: TGTTCCAGCAGCTTAGTCCCTGCCAGCGGGACGTACGAGCAGTACTTC. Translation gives CSSSLVPASGTYEQYF.

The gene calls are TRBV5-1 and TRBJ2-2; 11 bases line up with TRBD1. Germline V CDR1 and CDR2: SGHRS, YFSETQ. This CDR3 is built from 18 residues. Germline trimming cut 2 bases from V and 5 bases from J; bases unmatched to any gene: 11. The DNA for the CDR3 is TGCGCCAGCAGCTTTCCCAGGGACAGGGGGTCAGAGACCGGGGAGCTGTTTTTT. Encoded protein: CASSFPRDRGSETGELFF.

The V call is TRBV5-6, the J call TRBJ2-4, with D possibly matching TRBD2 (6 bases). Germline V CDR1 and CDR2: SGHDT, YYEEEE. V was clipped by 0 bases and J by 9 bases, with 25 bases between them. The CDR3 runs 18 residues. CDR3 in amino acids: CASSLGLANTYRGGIQYF. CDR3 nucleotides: TGTGCCAGCAGCTTGGGTCTAGCGAACACTTACCGGGGTGGCATTCAGTACTTC. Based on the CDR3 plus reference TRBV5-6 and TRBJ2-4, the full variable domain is DAGVTQSPTHLIKTRGQQVTLRCSPKSGHDTVSWYQQALGQGPQFIFQYYEEEERQRGNFPDRFSGHQFPNYSSELNVNALLLGDSALYLCASSLGLANTYRGGIQYFGAGTRLSVL.

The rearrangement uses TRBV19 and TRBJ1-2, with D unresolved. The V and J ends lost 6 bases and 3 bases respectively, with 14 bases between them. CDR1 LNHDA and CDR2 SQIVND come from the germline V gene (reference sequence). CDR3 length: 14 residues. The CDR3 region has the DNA TGTGCCAGTAGCTTGCGTGGTTTTGACTATGGCTACACCTTC. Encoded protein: CASSLRGFDYGYTF.

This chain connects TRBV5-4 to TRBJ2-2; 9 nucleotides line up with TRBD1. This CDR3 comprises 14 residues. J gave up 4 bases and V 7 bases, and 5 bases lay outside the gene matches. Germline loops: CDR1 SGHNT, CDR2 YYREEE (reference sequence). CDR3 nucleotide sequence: TGTGCCAGCGCGAGACAGGGGGTCACCGGGGAGCTGTTTTTT. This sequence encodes CASARQGVTGELFF.